The 26 T cell receptor beta chains below all came from one sample that was sequenced in a study of beta chain features in type 1 diabetes. Expressed TCRB transcripts were sequenced because the entire RNA isolate underwent reverse transcription. Measured with immunoSEQ multiplex PCR; TCRdb has only the in-frame clones, and not every one. The sample carries 110,000 to 150,000 clones, 6.9% recorded once. Input material: central memory CD4+ T cells from blood. The receptors derive from a woman under 40 in good health.

This clone has at least ten counts. The V and J genes are TRBV5-4 and TRBJ2-5; possible D gene TRBD1, 5 bases. Germline V lookup: CDR1 SGHNT, CDR2 YYREEE (reference sequence). The V gene lost 0 bases and the J gene lost 3 bases, with 9 bases spanning the gap. This CDR3 is built from 14 residues. CDR3 region: CASSLAQGKETQYF. The CDR3 bases are TGTGCCAGCAGCTTGGCTCAGGGTAAAGAGACCCAGTACTTC.

The chain has TRBV15 and TRBJ1-5, with 9 bases aligning to TRBD1. The germline V gene has CDR1 LNHNV and CDR2 YYDKDF (reference sequence). J gave up 3 bases and V 4 bases, and 7 bases lay outside the gene matches. The CDR3 contains 16 residues. This chain's CDR3 is CATSMGTGLANQPQHF. The CDR3 DNA is TGTGCCACCAGCATGGGGACAGGGCTTGCCAATCAGCCCCAGCATTTT.

The V gene is TRBV7-9, the J gene TRBJ1-1; 7 bases agree with TRBD1. Germline CDR1 reads SEHNR; CDR2 reads FQNEAQ (reference sequence). This CDR3 has 16 residues. Losses at the gene ends were 5 bases for V and 0 bases for J; bases not matched to a gene: 9. CDR3 loop: CASSPTPGQMNTEAFF. The CDR3 DNA follows: TGTGCCAGCAGCCCAACCCCGGGACAGATGAACACTGAAGCTTTCTTT.

This clone was detected ten times or more. The chain joins TRBV9 to TRBJ2-4, with 8 bases identical to TRBD1. Germline V gene lookup returns CDR1 SGDLS and CDR2 YYNGEE. The V gene end was trimmed by 3 bases and the J gene end by 10 bases; junction bases not matched to a gene: 9. This CDR3 spans 14 amino acids. The CDR3 reads CASSASSGTGIQYF. CDR3 coding DNA: TGTGCCAGCAGCGCAAGCTCCGGGACAGGAATTCAGTACTTC.

The J gene is TRBJ2-3, the V gene TRBV4-1; TRBD2 matches at 9 bases. Germline V gene lookup returns CDR1 MGHRA and CDR2 YSYEKL. After removal of 1 base from V and 2 bases from J, the junction contained 10 bases not matched to a gene. The CDR3 runs to 18 residues. CDR3 nucleotide sequence: TGCGCCAGCAGCCAAGCCCCTTCGGGCGGGAGGGACACAGATACGCAGTATTTT. Protein: CASSQAPSGGRDTDTQYF.

The chain is built from TRBV7-2 and TRBJ1-2; TRBD1 might be the D (6 bases). Trimming pared 2 bases from V and 8 bases from J, leaving 12 bases between. CDR1 is SGHTA and CDR2 is FQGNSA in the germline V gene. This CDR3 contains 13 residues. CDR3 sequence: CASSLTTQGGYTF. DNA of the CDR3: TGTGCCAGCAGCTTAACGACCCAGGGGGGCTACACCTTC. The full variable domain, rest sourced from reference TRBV7-2 and TRBJ1-2, is GAGVSQSPSNKVTEKGKDVELRCDPISGHTALYWYRQSLGQGLEFLIYFQGNSAPDKSGLPSDRFSAERTGGSVSTLTIQRTQQEDSAVYLCASSLTTQGGYTFGSGTRLTVV.

This chain links TRBV2 with TRBJ2-1; D is uncertain. Germline values: CDR1 SNHLY, CDR2 FYNNEI. This CDR3 is built from 13 residues. V was clipped by 6 bases and J by 7 bases, with 13 bases between them. Here the CDR3 reads CASSPEFRNEQFF. The CDR3 bases are TGTGCCAGCAGCCCGGAGTTTAGGAATGAGCAGTTCTTC.

This clone was seen more than once but under ten times. V is TRBV7-8 and J is TRBJ1-5; 8 nucleotides match TRBD1. Germline V gives CDR1 SGHVS, CDR2 FQNEAQ. Trimming removed 3 bases from V and 1 base from J; junction bases left unmatched: 8. This CDR3 has 17 residues. The chain's CDR3 is CASSLTFGQGSNQPQHF. The CDR3 DNA reads as TGTGCCAGCAGCTTGACCTTCGGACAGGGAAGCAATCAGCCCCAGCATTTT.

This sequence joins TRBV5-1 and TRBJ1-2; 9 bases match TRBD1. Germline loops: CDR1 SGHRS, CDR2 YFSETQ. V lost 4 bases, J lost 3 bases, and 10 bases stayed unmatched. This CDR3 region has 16 residues. CDR3 sequence: CASSVGTGLGDYGYTF. The CDR3 coding sequence is TGCGCCAGCAGCGTTGGGACAGGGCTCGGGGACTATGGCTACACCTTC.

The rearrangement joins TRBV5-1 to TRBJ2-7, with a possible D match to TRBD1 (6 bases). In germline, CDR1 is SGHRS, CDR2 YFSETQ. The CDR3 sequence is 15 residues long. Deletions cut 0 bases from V and 7 bases from J, with 17 bases between. The CDR3 loop is CASSLAGETAREQYF. The DNA for the CDR3 is TGCGCCAGCAGCTTGGCAGGGGAAACGGCTCGGGAGCAGTACTTC.

This clone was counted ten times or more. This chain joins TRBV4-2 and TRBJ2-7; TRBD1 matches 8 bases. The CDR3 has 13 residues. Trimming at V came to 6 bases and at J to 5 bases, leaving 6 bases not matched to a gene. From germline, CDR1 is LGHNA and CDR2 YNFKEQ. The CDR3 loop is CASSRTGNNEQYF. The CDR3, as DNA: TGTGCCAGCAGTAGGACAGGGAATAACGAGCAGTACTTC.

The rearrangement links TRBV28 to TRBJ2-1, with D maybe TRBD2 (6 bases). This CDR3 comprises 12 residues. V lost 5 bases and J lost 8, with 10 bases in between. Germline-derived CDR1 and CDR2 are MDHEN and SYDVKM. In DNA form, the CDR3 reads TGTGCCAGCAGTCGTTGGGGGGATGAGCAGTTCTTC. Amino acid sequence: CASSRWGDEQFF. Filled out from reference TRBV28 and TRBJ2-1, the complete variable domain reads DVKVTQSSRYLVKRTGEKVFLECVQDMDHENMFWYRQDPGLGLRLIYFSYDVKMKEKGDIPEGYSVSREKKERFSLILESASTNQTSMYLCASSRWGDEQFFGPGTRLTVL.

J is TRBJ2-3 and V is TRBV7-8, with D perhaps matching TRBD1 (6 bases). Per germline, CDR1 SGHVS and CDR2 FQNEAQ. The CDR3 runs to 15 residues. Between the trimmed V and J ends, which lost 4 bases and 2 bases, there was a span of 13 bases. The CDR3 DNA reads TGTGCCAGCAGCTCCCCGGGACAAACCACAGATACGCAGTATTTT. Amino acids: CASSSPGQTTDTQYF.

The gene calls are TRBV6-5 and TRBJ2-5; D is unresolved. The germline CDR1 and CDR2 sequences are MNHEY and SVGAGI. Trimming left V 10 bases short and J 3 bases short, with 15 bases between. The CDR3 sequence is 13 residues long. CDR3 region: CAISDFSEETQYF. The CDR3 DNA sequence: TGTGCCATCAGCGACTTCTCGGAAGAGACCCAGTACTTC.

The rearrangement links TRBV7-2 to TRBJ2-1; 9 bases align to TRBD2. Germline CDR1 is SGHTA and CDR2 is FQGNSA. The CDR3 is made up of 16 amino acids. Unmatched junction bases numbered 6, after V lost 5 bases and J lost 1 base. CDR3 DNA sequence: TGTGCCAGCAGCCCACTTCTAGCGGGATCCTACAATGAGCAGTTCTTC. It yields the protein CASSPLLAGSYNEQFF. Based on the CDR3 plus reference TRBV7-2 and TRBJ2-1, the full variable domain is GAGVSQSPSNKVTEKGKDVELRCDPISGHTALYWYRQSLGQGLEFLIYFQGNSAPDKSGLPSDRFSAERTGGSVSTLTIQRTQQEDSAVYLCASSPLLAGSYNEQFFGPGTRLTVL.

In this sample, this clone turned up a few times. V and J are TRBV30 and TRBJ1-1, with D tentatively TRBD1 (5 bases). Trimming cost V 6 bases and J 4 bases, with 9 bases left between them. The CDR3 contains 11 residues. CDR1 and CDR2 (germline): GTSNPN, SVGIG (reference sequence). The CDR3 spells CACTGFTEAFF. The DNA for the CDR3 is TGTGCCTGCACAGGATTCACTGAAGCTTTCTTT. Looking up the rest from reference TRBV30 and TRBJ1-1 gives the full variable domain: SQTIHQWPATLVQPVGSPLSLECTVEGTSNPNLYWYRQAAGRGLQLLFYSVGIGQISSEVPQNLSASRPQDRQFILSSKKLLLSDSGFYLCACTGFTEAFFGQGTRLTVV.

The chain is built from TRBV7-2 and TRBJ2-7; D is possibly TRBD2 (7 bases). This CDR3 has 16 amino acids. V was clipped by 5 bases and J by 0 bases, with 17 bases between them. The germline V gene encodes CDR1 SGHTA and CDR2 FQGNSA. The CDR3 coding sequence is TGTGCCAGCAGCCCTTGGGGGGGCGCCGCCTCCTACGAGCAGTACTTC. Protein: CASSPWGGAASYEQYF. Full variable domain (outside the CDR3, taken from reference TRBV7-2 and TRBJ2-7): GAGVSQSPSNKVTEKGKDVELRCDPISGHTALYWYRQSLGQGLEFLIYFQGNSAPDKSGLPSDRFSAERTGGSVSTLTIQRTQQEDSAVYLCASSPWGGAASYEQYFGPGTRLTVT.

V usage is TRBV15 and J usage is TRBJ1-5, with a weak D call TRBD1 (6 bases). V lost 3 bases and J lost 6, with 21 bases in between. CDR1 LNHNV and CDR2 YYDKDF come from the germline V gene (reference sequence). This CDR3 has 17 residues. As DNA, the CDR3 is TGTGCCACCAGCAGGGACCACAACAGGGCTAGGAGTCAGCCCCAGCATTTT. Translated: CATSRDHNRARSQPQHF.

This chain connects TRBV28 to TRBJ2-1, with 7 nucleotides matching TRBD1. The CDR3 has 15 residues. Germline CDR1 MDHEN, CDR2 SYDVKM. Germline trimming cut 6 bases from V and 6 bases from J; bases unmatched to any gene: 11. The CDR3 region is CASSTEGEGANEQFF. The CDR3 nucleotides read TGTGCCAGCAGCACCGAGGGCGAGGGGGCCAATGAGCAGTTCTTC.

This chain uses TRBV11-3 with TRBJ2-7; the D gene is possibly TRBD1 (6 bases). The CDR3 consists of 13 residues. Per the germline V gene, CDR1 is SGHNT and CDR2 is YENEEA. Trimming removed 5 bases at V and 6 bases at J, with 14 bases between. The CDR3 spells CASSPDRFGEQYF. CDR3 in DNA: TGTGCCAGCAGCCCAGACAGGTTCGGCGAGCAGTACTTC.

The chain joins TRBV5-6 to TRBJ2-2; a possible D gene is TRBD1 (6 bases). V lost 3 bases, J lost 1 base, and 10 bases lay in between. CDR3 length: 15 amino acids. Germline lookup yields CDR1 SGHDT and CDR2 YYEEEE. CDR3 DNA sequence: TGTGCCAGCAGCTCAGGGGTTATGAACACCGGGGAGCTGTTTTTT. It specifies CASSSGVMNTGELFF.

This clone was picked up a small number of times. As DNA, the CDR3 is TGTGCCAGCAGCCGGGGGTACGGCACAGATACGCAGTATTTT. Its protein product is CASSRGYGTDTQYF. This chain links TRBV7-3 with TRBJ2-3, with D tentatively TRBD2 (6 bases). Germline V gene data show CDR1 as SGHTA and CDR2 as FQGTGA. The CDR3 consists of 14 residues. Trimming stripped 5 bases from V and 1 base from J, with 10 bases between.

This chain joins TRBV15 and TRBJ2-7, with 8 bases that match TRBD2. CDR3 length: 18 amino acids. Unmatched junction bases numbered 19, after V lost 4 bases and J lost 5 bases. Germline V lookup: CDR1 LNHNV, CDR2 YYDKDF (reference sequence). The CDR3 DNA reads TGTGCCACCAGCATTAGAGGTGGGGCTAGCGGGTCCCGGCACGAGCAGTACTTC. It translates to CATSIRGGASGSRHEQYF.

CDR3 DNA sequence: TGTGCCAGCTCACCATTAGACAGCCCCTCGTCGGAAGCTTTCTTT. Protein product: CASSPLDSPSSEAFF. V is TRBV18 and J is TRBJ1-1, with TRBD1 as a possible D gene (5 bases). Germline values: CDR1 KGHSH, CDR2 LQKENI. The CDR3 spans 15 residues. Between the trimmed V and J ends, which lost 2 bases and 8 bases, there was a span of 18 bases.

This clone has at least ten counts. The rearrangement uses TRBV30 and TRBJ1-5; D gene ambiguous. The CDR3 loop spans 11 amino acids. Trimming stripped 4 bases from V and 6 bases from J, with 7 bases between. Germline V lookup: CDR1 GTSNPN, CDR2 SVGIG (reference sequence). CDR3 residues: CAWILCQPQHF. The CDR3 DNA follows: TGTGCCTGGATTCTCTGTCAGCCCCAGCATTTT.

This clone has just a few counts. The rearrangement uses TRBV6-5 and TRBJ2-7; TRBD2 aligns across 7 bases. Germline CDR1 reads MNHEY; CDR2 reads SVGAGI. The ends lost 7 bases at V and 4 bases at J; junction bases unmatched: 13. This CDR3 has 15 amino acids. CDR3 sequence (DNA): TGTGCCAGCACCCATGGCGGGGGAGGGGAGTACGAGCAGTACTTC. Its protein is CASTHGGGGEYEQYF.